One sample yielded the 27 T cell receptor beta chains listed below, sequenced in a study of CD8 T cells in Susac syndrome (dated by TCRdb to between 2018 and 2020). The method behind the library was the immunoSEQ multiplex PCR assay. RNA was extracted using the RNeasy kit, and about 0.45 to 1 ug of the RNA was reverse transcribed with random hexamers. TCRdb reworked the public reads: Q25 trimming with fastp, MiXCR clone assembly, productive beta chains retained. Every entry covers one CDR3 protein and lists the most common genes and DNA from its rows. This sample comprises over 150,000 distinct CDR3 sequences, 90% to 95% of them detected only once. Of the sample, 0.093% falls within the top ten clones. The sample was CD4+ T cells from PBMCs. Receptors were obtained from a human donor with multiple sclerosis.

The chain joins TRBV20-1 to TRBJ1-2; D not certain. CDR1 and CDR2 from the germline V gene are DFQATT and SNEGSKA (reference sequence). Trimming left V 3 bases short and J 3 bases short, with 11 bases between. This CDR3 is built from 13 residues. The CDR3 sequence: CSASGPVDYGYTF. The CDR3 bases are TGCAGTGCTAGCGGTCCGGTAGACTATGGCTACACCTTC.

This chain joins TRBV20-1 and TRBJ2-3; no reliable D call. Germline values: CDR1 DFQATT, CDR2 SNEGSKA (reference sequence). CDR3 length equals 14 residues. Deletions cut 0 bases from V and 2 bases from J, with 9 bases between. CDR3 sequence: CSARDRTYTDTQYF. The CDR3 DNA reads as TGCAGTGCTAGAGATCGCACTTACACAGATACGCAGTATTTT.

This chain links TRBV3-1 with TRBJ2-5; D may be TRBD1 (6 bases). CDR3 length equals 15 residues. In germline, CDR1 is LGHDT, CDR2 YNNKEL (reference sequence). The V and J ends lost 1 base and 2 bases respectively, with 11 bases between them. The CDR3 sequence: CASSQGVQGQETQYF. For the CDR3, the DNA is TGTGCCAGCAGCCAAGGGGTCCAGGGGCAAGAGACCCAGTACTTC.

V gene TRBV9 combines with J gene TRBJ2-6, with D uncertain. This CDR3 has 15 residues. Per germline, CDR1 SGDLS and CDR2 YYNGEE. The germline V and J ends were trimmed by 1 base and 0 bases, with 5 bases remaining between them. The CDR3 bases are TGTGCCAGCAGCGTAATAAGCTCTGGGGCCAACGTCCTGACTTTC. Amino acid sequence: CASSVISSGANVLTF.

This chain joins TRBV2 and TRBJ1-2; D gene unclear. Per the germline V gene, CDR1 is SNHLY and CDR2 is FYNNEI. V was shortened by 11 bases and J by 2 bases, with 9 bases between the two germline ends. This CDR3 spans 11 amino acids. CDR3 bases: TGTGCCGGAGGAGTGAACTATGGCTACACCTTC. Amino acid sequence: CAGGVNYGYTF.

This rearrangement joins TRBV11-2 to TRBJ2-4; 7 bases agree with TRBD1. This CDR3 is 14 amino acids long. With 6 bases clipped from V and 7 bases from J, the junction kept 9 bases outside the gene matches. CDR1 is SGHAT and CDR2 is FQNNGV in the germline V gene. As DNA, the CDR3 is TGTGCCAGCAGGCCATTGACAGGGCTCAACATTCAGTACTTC. Its protein is CASRPLTGLNIQYF.

The V and J genes are TRBV5-6 and TRBJ1-6; no clear D gene. Germline CDR1 reads SGHDT; CDR2 reads YYEEEE. The germline V and J ends were trimmed by 0 bases and 9 bases, with 10 bases remaining between them. The CDR3 runs 14 residues. The CDR3 DNA sequence: TGTGCCAGCAGCTTGGAGAGGGTTGCTTCACCCCTCCACTTT. This gives the protein CASSLERVASPLHF.

The chain has TRBV20-1 and TRBJ2-5; a weak D match, TRBD2 (6 bases). The CDR3 is made up of 14 amino acids. CDR1 DFQATT and CDR2 SNEGSKA come from the germline V gene (reference sequence). The V end was cut by 7 bases, the J end by 4 bases, with 19 bases between. CDR3 nucleotide sequence: TGCAGTGGCCGAGGAGGGGTGTTCGGAGAGACCCAGTACTTC. Its protein product is CSGRGGVFGETQYF.

The CDR3 DNA sequence: TGTGCCAGCAGCTTGGGTCAGTTCAACTATGGCTACACCTTC. Translation gives CASSLGQFNYGYTF. The V gene is TRBV5-6, the J gene TRBJ1-2; D is uncertain. V gave up 0 bases and J gave up 2 bases, with 8 bases separating them. This CDR3 has 14 residues. CDR1 is SGHDT, CDR2 YYEEEE, per germline.

The V call is TRBV11-3, the J call TRBJ2-5; 9 bases are a match to TRBD2. CDR1 SGHNT and CDR2 YENEEA come from the germline V gene. This CDR3 region has 17 residues. The J segment lost 5 bases and the V segment lost 0 bases, leaving 10 bases of the junction unmatched. In DNA, the CDR3 is TGTGCCAGCAGCTTAGATAACGGCGGGAGGGCCCGGGAGACCCAGTACTTC. It encodes CASSLDNGGRARETQYF.

J is TRBJ2-7 and V is TRBV6-2 or TRBV6-3, with 8 bases identical to TRBD1. This CDR3 region has 13 residues. The germline gives CDR1 MNHEY, CDR2 SVGEGT. J gave up 3 bases and V 9 bases, and 7 bases lay outside the gene matches. The CDR3 region has the DNA TGTGCCAGTGCCGGGACAGGCCTCTACGAGCAGTACTTC. This translates into CASAGTGLYEQYF.

This rearrangement joins TRBV20-1 to TRBJ2-7; TRBD1 agrees at 8 bases. The CDR3 has 14 residues. Germline trimming cut 6 bases from V and 2 bases from J; bases unmatched to any gene: 9. Germline-derived CDR1 and CDR2 are DFQATT and SNEGSKA (reference sequence). CDR3 amino acids: CSAIDRGFPYEQYF. The CDR3 DNA sequence: TGCAGTGCCATCGACAGGGGATTTCCCTACGAGCAGTACTTC.

The count of this clonotype is one. This sequence joins TRBV27 and TRBJ1-6; D remains unclear. The CDR3 length is 12 residues. Trimming shortened V by 6 bases and J by 10 bases, and 10 bases separated the two germline ends. Germline values: CDR1 MNHEY, CDR2 SMNVEV (reference sequence). CDR3 DNA sequence: TGTGCCAGCAGAGATTTACGGTCACCCCTCCACTTT. Its protein product is CASRDLRSPLHF.

The CDR3: CASSSGYLGETQYF. The CDR3 DNA follows: TGCGCCAGCAGCTCTGGGTATCTCGGAGAGACCCAGTACTTC. This rearrangement joins TRBV5-1 to TRBJ2-5, with no clear D. Germline-derived CDR1 and CDR2 are SGHRS and YFSETQ. There are 14 residues in the CDR3. Deletions cut 3 bases from V and 4 bases from J, with 13 bases between.

This clonotype showed up just once. The V and J genes are TRBV12-3 or TRBV12-4 and TRBJ2-7, with 9 nucleotides matching TRBD1. The CDR3 runs 14 residues. Trimming at V came to 2 bases and at J to 6 bases, leaving 5 bases not matched to a gene. The CDR3 DNA reads as TGTGCCAGCAGTTTAAGGGACAGGGCTGGCGAGCAGTACTTC. Translation: CASSLRDRAGEQYF.

CDR3 sequence (DNA): TGTGCCTGCCGAATTGATGAAAAACTGTTTTTT. Its translation: CACRIDEKLFF. The V and J genes are TRBV30 and TRBJ1-4; unclear D gene. The CDR3 totals 11 residues. Germline CDR1 and CDR2: GTSNPN and SVGIG (reference sequence). Trimming left V 6 bases short and J 6 bases short, with 8 bases between.

The CDR3 reads CSASVGNGNQPQHF. The CDR3 bases are TGCAGTGCTAGCGTCGGTAATGGCAATCAGCCCCAGCATTTT. The V gene is TRBV20-1, the J gene TRBJ1-5; D not certain. V lost 3 bases and J 2 bases, leaving 11 bases between the germline ends. The CDR3 sequence is 14 residues long. The V gene's germline CDR1 is DFQATT and CDR2 SNEGSKA (reference sequence).

The V and J genes are TRBV30 and TRBJ1-1; a weak D match, TRBD1 (6 bases). The CDR3 spans 12 residues. The germline CDR1 and CDR2 sequences are GTSNPN and SVGIG (reference sequence). Trimming stripped 7 bases from V and 6 bases from J, with 15 bases between. CDR3 DNA sequence: TGTGCCTCGGGGACATCTGGCCCTGAAGCTTTCTTT. As protein: CASGTSGPEAFF.

This clonotype has only one observation. The chain recombines TRBV20-1 with TRBJ2-7; 7 bases fit TRBD2. Germline V CDR1 and CDR2: DFQATT, SNEGSKA (reference sequence). The CDR3 runs 15 residues. Trimming removed 1 base from V and 2 bases from J; junction bases left unmatched: 8. CDR3 loop: CSARVLGGSTYEQYF. The CDR3 bases are TGCAGTGCTAGAGTTTTGGGCGGGAGTACCTACGAGCAGTACTTC.

The chain is built from TRBV29-1 and TRBJ2-5; 8 bases map to TRBD1. Unmatched junction bases numbered 12, after V lost 7 bases and J lost 5 bases. Germline V gene lookup returns CDR1 SQVTM and CDR2 ANQGSEA. The CDR3 length is 14 residues. CDR3 protein: CSGTGPESWETQYF. CDR3 bases: TGCAGCGGGACAGGGCCCGAAAGTTGGGAGACCCAGTACTTC. Based on the CDR3 plus reference TRBV29-1 and TRBJ2-5, the full variable domain is SAVISQKPSRDICQRGTSLTIQCQVDSQVTMMFWYRQQPGQSLTLIATANQGSEATYESGFVIDKFPISRPNLTFSTLTVSNMSPEDSSIYLCSGTGPESWETQYFGPGTRLLVL.

The genes are TRBV5-1 and TRBJ2-3, with 9 bases that match TRBD1. Germline V CDR1 and CDR2: SGHRS, YFSETQ. J was trimmed by 0 bases and V by 4 bases; bases with no gene match: 3. The CDR3 contains 15 residues. CDR3 sequence reads: CASSNGTGSTDTQYF. The DNA for the CDR3 is TGCGCCAGCAGCAACGGGACAGGGAGCACAGATACGCAGTATTTT.

The rearrangement links TRBV5-1 to TRBJ1-5, with D possibly TRBD1 on 6 matching bases. Deletions cut 4 bases from V and 3 bases from J, with 8 bases between. From germline, CDR1 is SGHRS and CDR2 YFSETQ. CDR3 length: 13 residues. CDR3 amino acids: CASSLGANQPQHF. The CDR3 bases are TGCGCCAGCAGCCTGGGGGCCAATCAGCCCCAGCATTTT.

The chain is built from TRBV5-1 and TRBJ2-1, with D uncertain. V shed 2 bases and J shed 0 bases, with 9 bases lying between them. The CDR3 totals 15 residues. Germline CDR1 is SGHRS and CDR2 is YFSETQ. In DNA, the CDR3 is TGCGCCAGCAGCTTCACCACAAGCTCCTACAATGAGCAGTTCTTC. It encodes CASSFTTSSYNEQFF.

V usage is TRBV9 and J usage is TRBJ2-5; 9 nucleotides align to TRBD1. Looked up from germline, CDR1 is SGDLS and CDR2 is YYNGEE. The CDR3 consists of 14 residues. The trim removed 4 bases at V and 3 bases at J, leaving 4 bases unmatched. The DNA for the CDR3 is TGTGCCAGCAGCCCAAGGACAGGGGAAGAGACCCAGTACTTC. This sequence encodes CASSPRTGEETQYF.

This chain uses TRBV9 with TRBJ1-6; D unresolved. This CDR3 is built from 16 residues. The germline CDR1 and CDR2 sequences are SGDLS and YYNGEE. The V end was cut by 4 bases, the J end by 7 bases, with 18 bases between. CDR3 sequence reads: CASSTRTGSGNSPLHF. DNA for the CDR3: TGTGCCAGCAGCACTAGGACTGGAAGCGGGAATTCACCCCTCCACTTT.

V usage is TRBV5-4 and J usage is TRBJ1-6; D gene uncertain. The V gene lost 0 bases and the J gene lost 4 bases, with 14 bases spanning the gap. This CDR3 region has 17 residues. Germline values: CDR1 SGHNT, CDR2 YYREEE (reference sequence). The CDR3, as DNA: TGTGCCAGCAGCTTGGAATCACTTAAGGGTTATAATTCACCCCTCCACTTT. It specifies CASSLESLKGYNSPLHF.

This clonotype was seen just once. The genes are TRBV19 and TRBJ1-2; D remains ambiguous. The CDR3 sequence is 14 residues long. Trimming pared 7 bases from V and 3 bases from J, leaving 15 bases between. Germline CDR1 is LNHDA and CDR2 is SQIVND (reference sequence). CDR3 region: CASTLGVAHYGYTF. DNA of the CDR3: TGTGCCAGTACCCTTGGTGTGGCCCACTATGGCTACACCTTC. Complete variable domain (other parts from reference TRBV19 and TRBJ1-2): DGGITQSPKYLFRKEGQNVTLSCEQNLNHDAMYWYRQDPGQGLRLIYYSQIVNDFQKGDIAEGYSVSREKKESFPLTVTSAQKNPTAFYLCASTLGVAHYGYTFGSGTRLTVV.